Described below is a single TCR beta chain sequence and its context. Its antigen is still unknown. RNA transcripts were the template, and TCR beta CDR3 regions were amplified from them. Second-round multiplex PCR followed a first-round RT-PCR using HTBI primers. From the multiplex PCR reads, TCRdb called clonotypes with MiXCR, one entry per CDR3 protein. The sample records approximately 210,000 distinct CDR3 sequences, less than 30% being singletons. The PBMCs used were ones drawn from about 9.2 ml of fresh peripheral blood. This entry comes from a study of Graves' ophthalmopathy and Graves' hyperthyroidism. Findings and limits, study-wide: In blood, most expanded thyroid clonotypes above 0.001 frequency were also detected. Sensitivity of approximately 88% and specificity of approximately 76% were achieved when a 13-signature model separated ophthalmopathy from stable hyperthyroidism. Predictions made by the model for ophthalmopathy progression reached just over 70% sensitivity and less than 80% specificity.

Germline V lookup: CDR1 LNHDA, CDR2 SQIVND (reference sequence). V shed 7 bases and J 4 bases; nucleotides not matched to a gene: 15. The CDR3 totals 16 residues. The V and J genes are TRBV19 and TRBJ2-7; 8 bases match TRBD1. The sample taken for sequencing was peripheral blood. The sequence was obtained from a man aged 50 to 59 with Graves' ophthalmopathy. DNA of the CDR3: TGTGCCAGTACACCCGCGGCCGGGACAGGCTATTACGAGCAGTACTTC. It encodes CASTPAAGTGYYEQYF.